The T cell receptor beta chain described here comes from a study of T cell clusters in autoimmune cytopenias. About the research overall: Chronic lymphocytic leukemia controls were untreated, lacked autoimmune cytopenia, and had mean age about 65, median 63 years. Overall study findings and caveats: Active autoimmune hepatitis patients had roughly 3-fold fewer exclusive TRB clusters than healthy donors. Primary autoimmune cytopenia patients seemingly lacked the physiological T cell clusters found in healthy donors.

Multiplex touch-down PCR amplified TRB using TRB-A and TRB-B pools in one tube. After re-calling the multiplex PCR reads, TCRdb lists one entry per CDR3 protein, DNA absent. Its table records some 5,000 distinct CDR3 sequences. A note on this clonotype: Its antigen is unknown.

Roughly 38,000 genome equivalents of blood DNA were amplified for TRB. The same specimen was also included in a second study, on T cell repertoires in aging, cancer and after chemotherapy. That paper states: Donor ages fell into six groups from 30 or younger up to 70 or older.

The sample was peripheral blood. The TCR originated in a human donor with chronic lymphocytic leukemia. The donor label of this sample is uncertain.

Here the CDR3 reads CAISDPLAGGPYEQFF. The V gene is TRBV10-3, the J gene TRBJ2-1; TCRdb reports TRBD2, a call that lacks DNA to check it against. The CDR3 length is 16 residues. Germline CDR1 and CDR2: ENHRY and SYGVKD.